The present T cell receptor beta chain was sequenced within a study of T-cell memory formation after mild COVID-19. CDR3 size: 14 residues. V was clipped by 1 base and J by 5 bases, with 11 bases between them. The V gene's germline CDR1 is MGHRA and CDR2 YSYEKL. TCRdb fed the 5' RACE reads into MiXCR, producing one record per CDR3 protein. The sample comprises 250,000 or so distinct CDR3 sequences, around a tenth of which are singletons, and 20% to 25% rests with the top ten. This chain joins TRBV4-1 and TRBJ2-5; the D call may be TRBD1 or TRBD2 (5 bases each). This TCR was sampled from a young man who had mild COVID-19 (a few samples of this study predate the infection). Cell type and time point are not known. Specimen: PBMCs or a T cell subset sorted from them (not recorded which). In DNA, the CDR3 is TGCGCCAGCAGCCAAGCTCCGGGGCTGGAGACCCAGTACTTC. Encoded protein: CASSQAPGLETQYF.